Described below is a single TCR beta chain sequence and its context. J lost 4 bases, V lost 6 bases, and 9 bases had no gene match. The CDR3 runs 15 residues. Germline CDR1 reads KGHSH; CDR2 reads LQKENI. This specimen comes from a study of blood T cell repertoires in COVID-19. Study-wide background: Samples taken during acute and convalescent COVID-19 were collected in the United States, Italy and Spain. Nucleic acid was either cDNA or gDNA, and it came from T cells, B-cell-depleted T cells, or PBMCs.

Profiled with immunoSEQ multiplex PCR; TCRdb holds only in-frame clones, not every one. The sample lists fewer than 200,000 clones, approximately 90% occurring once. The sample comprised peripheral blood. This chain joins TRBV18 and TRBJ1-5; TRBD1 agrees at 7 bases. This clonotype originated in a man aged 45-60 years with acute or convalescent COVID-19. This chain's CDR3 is CASSRGGALNQPQHF. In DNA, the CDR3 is TGTGCCAGCTCCCGAGGGGGCGCCCTTAATCAGCCCCAGCATTTT.